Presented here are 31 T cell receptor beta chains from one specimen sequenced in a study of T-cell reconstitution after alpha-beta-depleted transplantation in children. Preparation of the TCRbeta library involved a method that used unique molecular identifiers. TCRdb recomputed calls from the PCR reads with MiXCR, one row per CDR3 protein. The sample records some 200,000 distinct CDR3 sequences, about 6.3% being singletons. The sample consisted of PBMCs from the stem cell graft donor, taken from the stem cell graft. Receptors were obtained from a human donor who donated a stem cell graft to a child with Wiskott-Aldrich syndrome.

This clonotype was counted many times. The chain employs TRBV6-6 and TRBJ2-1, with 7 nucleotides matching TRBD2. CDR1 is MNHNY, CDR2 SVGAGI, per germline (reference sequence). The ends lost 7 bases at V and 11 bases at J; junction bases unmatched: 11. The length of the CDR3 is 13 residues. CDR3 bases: TGTGCCAGCAACGAGCTCTTGGGAGGGAAGCAGTTCTTC. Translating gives CASNELLGGKQFF.

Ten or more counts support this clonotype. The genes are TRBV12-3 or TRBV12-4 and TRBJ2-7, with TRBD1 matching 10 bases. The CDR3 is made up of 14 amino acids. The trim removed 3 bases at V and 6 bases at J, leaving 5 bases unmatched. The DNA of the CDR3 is TGTGCCAGCAGTTTCCGGGACAGGGGTTTCGAGCAGTACTTC. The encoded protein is CASSFRDRGFEQYF.

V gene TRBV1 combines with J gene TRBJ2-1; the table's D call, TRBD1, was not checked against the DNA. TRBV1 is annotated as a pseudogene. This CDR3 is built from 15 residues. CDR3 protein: CTSSEGTGVHSDHFF. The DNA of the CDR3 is TGCACCAGCAGCGAAGGCACAGGCGTGCACAGTGACCACTTCTTC.

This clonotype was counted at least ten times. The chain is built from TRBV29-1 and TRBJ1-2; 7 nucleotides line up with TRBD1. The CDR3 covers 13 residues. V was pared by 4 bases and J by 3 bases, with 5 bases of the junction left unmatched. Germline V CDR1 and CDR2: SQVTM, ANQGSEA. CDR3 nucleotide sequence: TGCAGCGTTGGACAGGGTCGAGACTATGGCTACACCTTC. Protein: CSVGQGRDYGYTF.

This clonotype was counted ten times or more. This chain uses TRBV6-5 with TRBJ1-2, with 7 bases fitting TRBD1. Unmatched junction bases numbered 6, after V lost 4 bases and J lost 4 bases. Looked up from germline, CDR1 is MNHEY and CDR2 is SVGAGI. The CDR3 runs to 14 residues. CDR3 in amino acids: CASSFLDRVYGYTF. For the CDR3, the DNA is TGTGCCAGCAGTTTCCTAGACAGGGTCTATGGCTACACCTTC.

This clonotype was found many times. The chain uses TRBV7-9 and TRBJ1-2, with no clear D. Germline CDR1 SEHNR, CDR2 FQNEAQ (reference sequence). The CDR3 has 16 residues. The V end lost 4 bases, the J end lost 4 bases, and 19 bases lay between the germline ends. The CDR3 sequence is CASSSSPRYLAYGYTF. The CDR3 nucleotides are TGTGCCAGCAGCTCCTCCCCGAGATATCTGGCCTATGGCTACACCTTC.

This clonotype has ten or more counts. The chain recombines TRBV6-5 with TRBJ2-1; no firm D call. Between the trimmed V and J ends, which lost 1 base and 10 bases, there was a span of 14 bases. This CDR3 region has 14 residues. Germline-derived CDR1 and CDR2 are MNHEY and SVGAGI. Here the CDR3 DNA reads TGTGCCAGCAGTTACTTTCGAGAGCAGGCCGAGCAGTTCTTC. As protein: CASSYFREQAEQFF.

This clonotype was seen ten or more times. Here the CDR3 DNA reads TGTGCCAGCTCACCACCATCTCGGGCCTACGAGCAGTACTTC. Amino acid sequence: CASSPPSRAYEQYF. The chain links TRBV18 to TRBJ2-7; D call uncertain. Germline V gives CDR1 KGHSH, CDR2 LQKENI. This CDR3 comprises 14 residues. V shed 0 bases and J shed 2 bases, with 8 bases lying between them.

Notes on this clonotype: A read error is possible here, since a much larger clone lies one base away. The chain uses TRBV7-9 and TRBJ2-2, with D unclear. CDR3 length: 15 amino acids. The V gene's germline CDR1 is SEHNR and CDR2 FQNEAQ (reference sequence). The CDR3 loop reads CASSLAGMNSGELFF. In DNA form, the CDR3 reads TGTGCCAGCAGCTTAGCGGGGATGAACTCCGGGGAGCTGTTTTTT.

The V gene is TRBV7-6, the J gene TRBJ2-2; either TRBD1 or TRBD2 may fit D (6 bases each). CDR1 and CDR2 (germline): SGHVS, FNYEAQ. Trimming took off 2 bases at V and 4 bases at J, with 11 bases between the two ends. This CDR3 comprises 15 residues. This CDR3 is CASSLSGAGTGELFF. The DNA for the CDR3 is TGTGCCAGCAGCTTATCGGGGGCGGGCACCGGGGAGCTGTTTTTT.

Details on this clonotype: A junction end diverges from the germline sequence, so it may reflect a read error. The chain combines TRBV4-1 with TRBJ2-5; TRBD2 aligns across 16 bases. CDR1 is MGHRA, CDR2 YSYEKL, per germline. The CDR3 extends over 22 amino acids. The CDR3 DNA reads TGCGCCAGCAGCCAGCACGGGACTAGCGGGAGGGAACTGCAGAGGATCCAAGAGAGCCAGTACTTC. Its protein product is CASSQHGTSGRELQRIQESQYF.

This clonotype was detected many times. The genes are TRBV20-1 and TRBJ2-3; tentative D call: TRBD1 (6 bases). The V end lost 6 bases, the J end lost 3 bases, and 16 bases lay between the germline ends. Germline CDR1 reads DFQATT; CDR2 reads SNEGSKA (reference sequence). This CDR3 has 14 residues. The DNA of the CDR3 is TGCAGTGCCCTCGGGACAAGGGTTACAGATACGCAGTATTTT. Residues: CSALGTRVTDTQYF.

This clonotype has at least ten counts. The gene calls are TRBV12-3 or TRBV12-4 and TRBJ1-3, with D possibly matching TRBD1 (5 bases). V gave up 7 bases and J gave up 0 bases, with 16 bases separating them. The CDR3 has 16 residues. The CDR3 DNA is TGTGCCAGCATTGTCTGGGCAGGGCTCTCTGGAAACACCATATATTTT. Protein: CASIVWAGLSGNTIYF.

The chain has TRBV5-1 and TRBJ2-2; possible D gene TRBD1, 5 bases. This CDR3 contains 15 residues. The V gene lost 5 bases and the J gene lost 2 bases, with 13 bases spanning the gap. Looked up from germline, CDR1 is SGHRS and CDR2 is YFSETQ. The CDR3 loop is CASSLPQGNTGELFF. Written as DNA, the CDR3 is TGCGCCAGCAGTTTGCCCCAGGGAAACACCGGGGAGCTGTTTTTT.

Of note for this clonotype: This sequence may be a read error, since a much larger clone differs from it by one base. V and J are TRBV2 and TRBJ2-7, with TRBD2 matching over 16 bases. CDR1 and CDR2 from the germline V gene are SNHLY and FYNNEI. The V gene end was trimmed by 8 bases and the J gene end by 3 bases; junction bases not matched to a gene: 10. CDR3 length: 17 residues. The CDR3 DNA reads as TGTGCCAGCTGGGGGACTAGCGGGAGGGAACTATTCTACGAGCAGTACTTC. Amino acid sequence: CASWGTSGRELFYEQYF.

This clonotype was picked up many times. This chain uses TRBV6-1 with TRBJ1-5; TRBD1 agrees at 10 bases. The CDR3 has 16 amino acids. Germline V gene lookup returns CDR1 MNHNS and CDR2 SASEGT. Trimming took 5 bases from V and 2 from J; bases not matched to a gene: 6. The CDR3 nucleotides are TGTGCCAGCAGTCGACAGGGGGCGAGCGGCAATCAGCCCCAGCATTTT. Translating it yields CASSRQGASGNQPQHF.

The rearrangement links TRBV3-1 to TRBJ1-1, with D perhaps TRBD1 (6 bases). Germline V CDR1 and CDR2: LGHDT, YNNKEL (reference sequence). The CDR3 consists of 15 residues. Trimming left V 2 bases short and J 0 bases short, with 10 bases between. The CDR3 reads CASSQWGRVNTEAFF. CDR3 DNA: TGTGCCAGCAGCCAATGGGGGCGCGTGAACACTGAAGCTTTCTTT.

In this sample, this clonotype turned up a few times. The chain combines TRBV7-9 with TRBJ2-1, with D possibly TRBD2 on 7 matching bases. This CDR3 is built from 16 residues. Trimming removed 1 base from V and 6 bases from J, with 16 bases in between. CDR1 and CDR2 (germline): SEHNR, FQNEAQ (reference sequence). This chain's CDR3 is CASSLVAGGGVNEQFF. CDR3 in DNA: TGTGCCAGCAGCTTAGTAGCTGGGGGGGGCGTCAATGAGCAGTTCTTC.

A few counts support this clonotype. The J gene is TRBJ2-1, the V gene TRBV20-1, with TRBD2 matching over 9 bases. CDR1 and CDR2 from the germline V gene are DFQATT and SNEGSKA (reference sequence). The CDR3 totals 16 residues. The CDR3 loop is CSPYQTSGGRHNEQFF. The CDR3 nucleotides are TGCAGCCCCTATCAGACTAGCGGCGGAAGACACAATGAGCAGTTCTTC.

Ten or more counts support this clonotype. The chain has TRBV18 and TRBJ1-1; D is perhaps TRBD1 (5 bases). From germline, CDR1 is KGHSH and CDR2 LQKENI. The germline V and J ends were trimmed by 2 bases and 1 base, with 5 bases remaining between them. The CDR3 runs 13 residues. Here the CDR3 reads CASSPRGNTEAFF. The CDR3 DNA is TGTGCCAGCTCACCAAGGGGGAACACTGAAGCTTTCTTT.

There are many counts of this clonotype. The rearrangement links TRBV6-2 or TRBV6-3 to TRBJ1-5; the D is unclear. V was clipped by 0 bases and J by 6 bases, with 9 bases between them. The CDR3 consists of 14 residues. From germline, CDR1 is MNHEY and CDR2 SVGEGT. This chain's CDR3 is CASSYSEESQPQHF. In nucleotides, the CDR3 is TGTGCCAGCAGTTACTCCGAGGAGAGTCAGCCCCAGCATTTT.

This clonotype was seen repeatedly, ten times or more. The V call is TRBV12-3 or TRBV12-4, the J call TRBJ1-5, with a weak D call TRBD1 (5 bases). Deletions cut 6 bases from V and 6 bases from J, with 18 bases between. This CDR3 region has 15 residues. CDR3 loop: CASSPKGTHSQPQHF. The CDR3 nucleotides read TGTGCCAGCAGCCCTAAGGGGACTCATTCTCAGCCCCAGCATTTT.

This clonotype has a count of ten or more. The chain's CDR3 is CASSFTRGTEAFF. The CDR3 DNA follows: TGTGCCAGCAGTTTTACGAGGGGCACTGAAGCTTTCTTT. The chain employs TRBV12-3 or TRBV12-4 and TRBJ1-1; D is possibly TRBD1 (5 bases). CDR3 size: 13 residues. Trimming stripped 3 bases from V and 4 bases from J, with 9 bases between.

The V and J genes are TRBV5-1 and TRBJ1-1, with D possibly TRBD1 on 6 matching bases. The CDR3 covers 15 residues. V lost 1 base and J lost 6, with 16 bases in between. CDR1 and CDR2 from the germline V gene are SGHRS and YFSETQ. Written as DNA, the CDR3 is TGCGCCAGCAGCTTGTTAGGCAGGGGCTATGCTGAAGCTTTCTTT. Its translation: CASSLLGRGYAEAFF.

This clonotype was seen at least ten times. The CDR3 reads CSVKTGPYEQYF. CDR3 DNA: TGCAGCGTTAAGACAGGTCCCTACGAGCAGTACTTC. This sequence joins TRBV29-1 and TRBJ2-7; D might be TRBD1 (6 bases). V was trimmed by 5 bases and J by 2 bases, leaving 10 bases between them. Germline CDR1 SQVTM, CDR2 ANQGSEA. The CDR3 covers 12 residues.

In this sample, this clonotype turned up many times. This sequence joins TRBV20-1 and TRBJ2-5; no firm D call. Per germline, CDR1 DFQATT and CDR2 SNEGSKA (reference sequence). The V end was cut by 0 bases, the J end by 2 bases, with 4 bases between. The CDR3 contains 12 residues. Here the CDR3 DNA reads TGCAGTGCTAGAGATCAGCAAGAGACCCAGTACTTC. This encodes CSARDQQETQYF.

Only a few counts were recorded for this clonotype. The CDR3 here is CASSYFGGRSTGNTIYF. The CDR3 coding sequence is TGTGCCAGCAGTTACTTTGGCGGTCGTTCAACTGGAAACACCATATATTTT. The J gene is TRBJ1-3, the V gene TRBV6-5; no firm D call. Trimming shortened V by 1 base and J by 2 bases, and 15 bases separated the two germline ends. Germline CDR1 reads MNHEY; CDR2 reads SVGAGI. CDR3 size: 17 residues.

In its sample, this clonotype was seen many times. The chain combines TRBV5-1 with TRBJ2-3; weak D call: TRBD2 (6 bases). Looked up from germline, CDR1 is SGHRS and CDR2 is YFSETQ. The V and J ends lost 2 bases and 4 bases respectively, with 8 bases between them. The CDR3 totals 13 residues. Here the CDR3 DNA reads TGCGCCAGCAGCTTACGACTAGCAGATACGCAGTATTTT. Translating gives CASSLRLADTQYF.

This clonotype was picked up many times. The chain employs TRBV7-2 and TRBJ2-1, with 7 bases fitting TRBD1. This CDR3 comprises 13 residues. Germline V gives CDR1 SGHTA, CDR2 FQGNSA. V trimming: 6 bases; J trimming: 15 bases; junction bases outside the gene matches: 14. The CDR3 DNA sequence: TGTGCCAGCAGTGATAGGACAGGCCTACTTTCGTTCTTC. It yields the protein CASSDRTGLLSFF.

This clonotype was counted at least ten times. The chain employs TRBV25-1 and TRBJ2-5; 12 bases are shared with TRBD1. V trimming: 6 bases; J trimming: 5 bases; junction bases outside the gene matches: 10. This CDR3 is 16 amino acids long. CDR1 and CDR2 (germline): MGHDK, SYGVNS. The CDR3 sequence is CASSTSGQGARETQYF. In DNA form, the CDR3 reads TGTGCCAGCAGCACCTCGGGACAGGGGGCAAGGGAGACCCAGTACTTC.

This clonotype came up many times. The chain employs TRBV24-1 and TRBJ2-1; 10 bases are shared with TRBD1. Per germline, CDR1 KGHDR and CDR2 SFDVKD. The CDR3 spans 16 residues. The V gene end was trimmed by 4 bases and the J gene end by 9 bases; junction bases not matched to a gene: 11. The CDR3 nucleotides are TGTGCCACCAGTGAACCCGGGACAGGGGACGTAGGTGAGCAGTTCTTC. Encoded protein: CATSEPGTGDVGEQFF.